This TCR beta chain was profiled in a study of STAT5B mutations in CD4+ large granular lymphocyte leukemia. Study-level points and caveats: Approximately 25% of private leukemic clonotypes occurred rarely in other patients' non-leukemic repertoires. Patient CD4-sorted repertoires looked more clonal than healthy CD4+ repertoires, even without putative leukemic clones. Compared with healthy controls (2/35), patient top clones favored TRBV06 (8/27).

Under the authors' procedure: The detection floor for productive clonotype frequency was 2.59 x 10-5. Assay: immunoSEQ multiplex PCR; the TCRdb copy retains only in-frame clones and omits some. V and J calls and clone size are copied from that table; D and trimming were computed from the DNA. The table shows about 40,000 clones, with approximately 88% occurring only once. Comments on this clone: Its antigen is still unknown.

V lost 7 bases and J lost 5; bases outside the gene matches: 5. The CDR3 has 12 amino acids. Germline V gives CDR1 ENHRY, CDR2 SYGVKD. The rearrangement links TRBV10-3 to TRBJ2-7; 7 positions match TRBD1. The specimen sequenced was CD4+ T cells from blood buffy coats. This receptor was taken from a human donor in good health. In DNA form, the CDR3 reads TGTGCCATCACCTCAGACAGGGACGAGCAGTACTTC. Translation: CAITSDRDEQYF.